This record covers a single T cell receptor (beta chain). As yet, its antigen is unknown. This specimen comes from a study of persistence of HIV-infected CD4 T cells. The wider study: Multiple blood draws of up to 180 mL, except two donors with single leukapheresis.

Cells were stimulated with CMV-infected fibroblast lysates at approximately 10 ug/mL. Responding CD4+ T cells were sorted by upregulation of both CD40 ligand and CD69. The immunoSEQ assay was version 4, run in survey mode. Here immunoSEQ multiplex PCR was the method, and the copy in TCRdb shows in-frame clones only, minus some. The table records about 4,900 clones, approximately 63% of them present only once. The CDR3 has 14 amino acids. Trimming removed 4 bases from V and 5 bases from J; junction bases left unmatched: 4. Germline assignment: CDR1 ENHRY and CDR2 SYGVKD. V is TRBV10-3 and J is TRBJ1-1; TRBD1 matches at 10 bases. This receptor was identified in an adult man with HIV who was CMV-seropositive. The sequencing here drew on CD4+ T cells sorted from PBMCs after roughly 18-hour stimulation, taken from a patient who received antiretroviral therapy. The DNA of the CDR3 is TGTGCCATCAGTGGGACAGGGGGAGGAACTGAAGCTTTCTTT. The encoded protein is CAISGTGGGTEAFF.